This TCR beta chain came from a study of cytomegalovirus exposure and HLA in healthy donors. Study outcomes and limitations: Most TCR sequences proved rare, with some public TCRs found in many donors. In a later analysis, donors in an Asian-associated ancestry cluster reportedly had fewer N-insertions in productive TCRs than the cohort mean. Trimming of TCR beta V- and J-genes showed a link, identified in a later analysis, to a missense DCLRE1C variant. As a later analysis revealed, most CMV-associated TCR beta chains appeared HLA-restricted.

Use of 60 Vbeta and 13 Jbeta primers characterized the PCR. Some clones are missing from TCRdb's copy, which holds only in-frame ones; the method was immunoSEQ multiplex PCR. The sample carries 95,000 to 150,000 clones, roughly 75% recorded once. From germline, CDR1 is MGHRA and CDR2 YSYEKL. Trimming pared 4 bases from V and 6 bases from J, leaving 8 bases between. CDR3 size: 12 residues. Details on this clone: Its specificity is unknown.

This clonotype originated in a female donor in good health and CMV-seronegative. J is TRBJ2-3 and V is TRBV4-1, with D unclear. The sequencing sample was made of PBMCs. The CDR3: CASSRVRDTQYF. The CDR3 DNA sequence: TGCGCCAGCAGCCGTGTGAGGGATACGCAGTATTTT.